A single count supports the clone carrying this T cell receptor (beta chain). Its target is not known. The PCR had 60 Vbeta and 13 Jbeta primers. Sequenced by immunoSEQ multiplex PCR; TCRdb stores in-frame clones only, minus some. The sample has fewer than 200,000 clones, around 84% seen once. Germline V gene sequence: CDR1 SGHTA, CDR2 FQGNSA. The CDR3 consists of 14 residues. Trimming shortened V by 5 bases and J by 3 bases, and 11 bases separated the two germline ends. The sample belongs to a study of cytomegalovirus exposure and HLA in healthy donors. Findings and limits, study-wide: A prior analysis recorded that most TCR beta V segments were productive about 87% or about 30% of the time. It was only CMV serostatus that was available as immune exposure information. Reportedly, diagnosis of cytomegalovirus status by the classifier showed high specificity and sensitivity.

The rearrangement links TRBV7-2 to TRBJ1-5; TRBD1 is a possible D gene (6 bases). This receptor was identified in a man aged 25-40 years in good health and CMV-seropositive. Source material: PBMCs. The CDR3 here is CASSEGHHNQPQHF. The DNA for the CDR3 is TGTGCCAGCAGCGAGGGACATCACAATCAGCCCCAGCATTTT.